This paragraph covers one TCR beta chain sequence. Which antigen it targets is not known. No much larger clone exists at a distance of one base, and base qualities are not known. These data come from a study of T cell repertoires in cytomegalovirus infection (dated by TCRdb to 2018 to 2020). Turning to the overall study: Because public TCR beta signatures pointed to carriage of CMV infection together with the matching HLA type, the HLA type of each donor mattered for the analysis. What the study reported, not specific to this receptor: Cumulative frequency of public TCR beta family members discriminated carriers of CMV infection plus the relevant HLA type in this cohort and an independent approximately 350-donor cohort. The ex vivo response was dominated by HLA-C-restricted CMV-specific TCR beta clonotypes, which also provided the single most frequent clonotype in two of eight donors.

Sequencing was carried out with an Illumina HiSeq 1500. TCRdb trimmed public reads at Q25 via fastp, called clones via MiXCR and kept in-frame beta chains. Each entry is one CDR3 protein sequence, shown with its most common DNA and genes. For this sample the table gives more than 350,000 distinct CDR3 sequences, of which 25% to 40% were detected only once. In total, the top ten clones hold 12% to 15% of the sample. Trimming removed 4 bases from V and 7 bases from J, leaving 16 bases between the germline ends. From the germline V gene, CDR1 is SGHTA and CDR2 is FQGNSA. CDR3 length: 14 amino acids, cysteine to phenylalanine. The read is trimmed to its CDR3 DNA, 42 bases read in frame from base 1.

This TCR derives from a human donor in good health (CMV status not recorded). Some clones in this sample may be carry-over from other donors' samples. Material for sequencing was PBMCs. The chain is assembled from TRBV7-2 and TRBJ1-2; TRBD1 could be the D gene, as 6 bases match. CDR3 reads: CASSSAGENGGYTF. The DNA sequence is as follows: TGTGCCAGCAGCTCCGCAGGGGAGAACGGTGGCTACACCTTC. With all but the CDR3 taken from the reference TRBV7-2 and TRBJ1-2 genes, the full variable domain is: GAGVSQSPSNKVTEKGKDVELRCDPISGHTALYWYRQSLGQGLEFLIYFQGNSAPDKSGLPSDRFSAERTGGSVSTLTIQRTQQEDSAVYLCASSSAGENGGYTFGSGTRLTVV.